A single sample is the source of the 19 T cell receptor beta chains below, sequenced in a study of blood T cells in healthy people across ages. PCR was performed a second time for about 7 to 11 cycles using a sample-barcoded 5' primer and a J-beta primer mix. TCRdb called the 5' RACE reads again in MiXCR, with one record for every CDR3 protein. The data show hundreds of thousands of distinct CDR3 sequences, approximately 31% seen once. The source material was blood. The receptors originated from an elderly woman in good health.

Many counts were recorded for this clonotype. The chain employs TRBV29-1 and TRBJ2-7; TRBD1 is a possible D gene (6 bases). The germline V gene has CDR1 SQVTM and CDR2 ANQGSEA. V was trimmed by 7 bases and J by 2 bases, leaving 12 bases between them. The CDR3 spans 12 residues. The chain's CDR3 is CSAKTGTYEQYF. The CDR3 nucleotides read TGCAGCGCAAAGACAGGAACCTACGAGCAGTACTTC.

Ten or more counts support this clonotype. The chain joins TRBV30 to TRBJ2-1; no definite D call. The V end lost 5 bases, the J end lost 5 bases, and 19 bases lay between the germline ends. The CDR3 totals 15 residues. The germline CDR1 and CDR2 sequences are GTSNPN and SVGIG (reference sequence). This chain's CDR3 is CAWGLGSQFDNEQFF. The CDR3 DNA follows: TGTGCCTGGGGTCTTGGAAGTCAGTTTGACAATGAGCAGTTCTTC.

This clonotype was detected many times. The chain is built from TRBV5-1 and TRBJ2-1, with 7 bases matching TRBD2. Germline trimming cut 4 bases from V and 3 bases from J; bases unmatched to any gene: 7. This CDR3 is 15 amino acids long. Germline V gene sequence: CDR1 SGHRS, CDR2 YFSETQ. The CDR3 reads CASSPRGGNYNEQFF. CDR3 nucleotide sequence: TGCGCCAGCAGCCCTCGCGGGGGTAACTACAATGAGCAGTTCTTC.

A word on this clonotype: One base away lies a much larger clone, so this may be a sequencing read error. The chain links TRBV9 to TRBJ2-7; 8 bases line up with TRBD2. Germline V CDR1 and CDR2: SGDLS, YYNGEE. This CDR3 region has 15 residues. CDR3 loop: CASSVELAATYEQCF. CDR3 DNA: TGTGCCAGCAGCGTAGAACTAGCGGCGACCTACGAGCAGTGCTTC. Using reference TRBV9 and TRBJ2-7 for the parts outside the CDR3, the full variable domain is DSGVTQTPKHLITATGQRVTLRCSPRSGDLSVYWYQQSLDQGLQFLIQYYNGEERAKGNILERFSAQQFPDLHSELNLSSLELGDSALYFCASSVELAATYEQCFGPGTRLTVT.

This clonotype appeared many times. J is TRBJ2-1 and V is TRBV28, with a weak D call TRBD1 (6 bases). V lost 7 bases and J lost 8, with 12 bases in between. The germline gives CDR1 MDHEN, CDR2 SYDVKM. The CDR3 has 12 residues. CDR3 in DNA: TGTGCCAGCACCTCCAGGGGAGATGAGCAGTTCTTC. It yields the protein CASTSRGDEQFF.

This clonotype has a count of ten or more. The chain links TRBV28 to TRBJ2-1; 9 bases are a match to TRBD2. Germline V CDR1 and CDR2: MDHEN, SYDVKM. V gave up 5 bases and J gave up 2 bases; unmatched junction bases: 4. The length of the CDR3 is 15 residues. This CDR3 reads CASSLASGAYNEQFF. The CDR3 nucleotides read TGTGCCAGCAGTCTTGCTAGCGGGGCCTACAATGAGCAGTTCTTC. Full variable domain (rest looked up from reference TRBV28 and TRBJ2-1): DVKVTQSSRYLVKRTGEKVFLECVQDMDHENMFWYRQDPGLGLRLIYFSYDVKMKEKGDIPEGYSVSREKKERFSLILESASTNQTSMYLCASSLASGAYNEQFFGPGTRLTVL.

Remarks on this clonotype: The germline gene is not matched at one end of the junction; a read error may be the cause. The gene calls are TRBV14 and TRBJ2-3; D is unresolved. CDR1 is SGHDN, CDR2 FVKESK, per germline. The CDR3 spans 14 residues. CDR3 sequence: CANSQSGWGDTQYF. The CDR3 region has the DNA TGTGCCAACAGCCAATCAGGCTGGGGAGATACGCAGTATTTT.

This clonotype has at least ten counts. The CDR3 DNA sequence: TGCAGTGCTAGCGGAAGCTCTGGGGCCAACGTCCTGACTTTC. Translating gives CSASGSSGANVLTF. The rearrangement links TRBV20-1 to TRBJ2-6; no clear D. The CDR3 consists of 14 residues. Trimming removed 3 bases from V and 0 bases from J, with 6 bases in between. CDR1 is DFQATT, CDR2 SNEGSKA, per germline (reference sequence).

This clonotype was detected a few times. This chain uses TRBV12-3 or TRBV12-4 with TRBJ1-6; D remains unclear. V was pared by 11 bases and J by 0 bases, with 17 bases between. This CDR3 is built from 16 residues. The CDR3 bases are TGTGCCCATCATACGGGCCGGAGCTCCTATAATTCACCCCTCCACTTT. It yields the protein CAHHTGRSSYNSPLHF.

This clonotype was seen ten or more times. The chain combines TRBV30 with TRBJ2-1; perhaps TRBD1 as D (5 bases). Germline V lookup: CDR1 GTSNPN, CDR2 SVGIG (reference sequence). The CDR3 loop spans 11 amino acids. V was shortened by 4 bases and J by 4 bases, with 5 bases between the two germline ends. In DNA, the CDR3 is TGTGCCTGGAACAGGTACAATGAGCAGTTCTTC. Its protein product is CAWNRYNEQFF. Based on the CDR3 plus reference TRBV30 and TRBJ2-1, the full variable domain is SQTIHQWPATLVQPVGSPLSLECTVEGTSNPNLYWYRQAAGRGLQLLFYSVGIGQISSEVPQNLSASRPQDRQFILSSKKLLLSDSGFYLCAWNRYNEQFFGPGTRLTVL.

This clonotype has a handful of counts. The V and J genes are TRBV6-2 or TRBV6-3 and TRBJ1-5; D unresolved. Per the germline V gene, CDR1 is MNHEY and CDR2 is SVGEGT. V was cut by 3 bases and J by 3 bases, with 9 bases left in between. The CDR3 sequence is 14 residues long. CDR3 in DNA: TGTGCCAGCAGTTATAAGGGAACCAATCAGCCCCAGCATTTT. Its translation is CASSYKGTNQPQHF.

There are many counts of this clonotype. The chain couples TRBV7-2 to TRBJ2-1; 14 positions match TRBD2. V was pared by 6 bases and J by 5 bases, with 9 bases of the junction left unmatched. The CDR3 has 17 amino acids. Germline V lookup: CDR1 SGHTA, CDR2 FQGNSA. The CDR3 coding sequence is TGTGCCAGCAGGGGGACTAGCGGGGGTAAGACGAACAATGAGCAGTTCTTC. This encodes CASRGTSGGKTNNEQFF. The whole variable domain, remainder taken from reference TRBV7-2 and TRBJ2-1, is GAGVSQSPSNKVTEKGKDVELRCDPISGHTALYWYRQSLGQGLEFLIYFQGNSAPDKSGLPSDRFSAERTGGSVSTLTIQRTQQEDSAVYLCASRGTSGGKTNNEQFFGPGTRLTVL.

With regard to this clonotype: One end of the junction varies from germline; a read error may be responsible. The rearrangement uses TRBV27 and TRBJ2-5; the D is unclear. This CDR3 is 14 amino acids long. CDR1 MNHEY and CDR2 SMNVEV come from the germline V gene (reference sequence). CDR3: CASRPASYQETRFF. In DNA form, the CDR3 reads TGTGCCAGCAGGCCGGCGTCATACCAAGAGACCCGGTTCTTC.

The V and J genes are TRBV6-1 and TRBJ1-1; D may be TRBD1 (5 bases). The V end lost 6 bases, the J end lost 4 bases, and 12 bases lay between the germline ends. CDR1 and CDR2 from the germline V gene are MNHNS and SASEGT. The CDR3 runs 13 residues. DNA for the CDR3: TGTGCCAGCAGAGGGGTGGGGGGCACTGAAGCTTTCTTT. This encodes CASRGVGGTEAFF.

This clonotype has ten or more counts. This chain joins TRBV20-1 and TRBJ2-1; 7 nucleotides match TRBD2. Germline CDR1 DFQATT, CDR2 SNEGSKA (reference sequence). The CDR3 is 17 amino acids. Losses at the gene ends were 3 bases for V and 0 bases for J; bases not matched to a gene: 11. The CDR3 DNA is TGCAGTGCTAGCTTAGACAAGCGGGGCCACTCCTACAATGAGCAGTTCTTC. Its protein product is CSASLDKRGHSYNEQFF.

At least ten counts were recorded for this clonotype. This rearrangement joins TRBV3-1 to TRBJ2-1, with 10 bases lining up with TRBD2. Looked up from germline, CDR1 is LGHDT and CDR2 is YNNKEL (reference sequence). This CDR3 contains 15 residues. V lost 4 bases, J lost 7 bases, and 7 bases stayed unmatched. The CDR3: CASSPRAGGQNEQFF. The CDR3 DNA sequence: TGTGCCAGCAGCCCCCGAGCGGGGGGGCAAAATGAGCAGTTCTTC.

The gene calls are TRBV5-1 and TRBJ2-1; TRBD2 agrees at 13 bases. CDR1 and CDR2 (germline): SGHRS, YFSETQ. CDR3 length equals 18 residues. V trimming: 3 bases; J trimming: 8 bases; junction bases outside the gene matches: 14. CDR3 nucleotide sequence: TGCGCCAGCAGCTCCGGACTAGCGGGGGCCTGGGGCGGGGATGAGCAGTTCTTC. Its translation: CASSSGLAGAWGGDEQFF.

This clonotype came up many times. The rearrangement joins TRBV2 to TRBJ2-1; TRBD2 matches at 7 bases. CDR1 is SNHLY and CDR2 is FYNNEI in the germline V gene. The CDR3 is made up of 16 amino acids. Germline trimming cut 0 bases from V and 5 bases from J; bases unmatched to any gene: 7. CDR3 amino acids: CASSEARGVANNEQFF. DNA of the CDR3: TGTGCCAGCAGTGAAGCTCGGGGGGTCGCCAACAATGAGCAGTTCTTC.

A remark on this clonotype: This sequence may be a read error, since a much larger clone differs from it by one base. The genes are TRBV7-2 and TRBJ1-6, with a tentative D call TRBD1 (5 bases). CDR1 is SGHTA and CDR2 is FQGNSA in the germline V gene. V lost 5 bases and J 13 bases, leaving 18 bases between the germline ends. The CDR3 is 14 amino acids. The CDR3 reads CASSVGTNPSPLHF. The CDR3 region has the DNA TGTGCCAGCAGCGTAGGGACGAACCCATCGCCCCTCCACTTT.